This T cell receptor beta chain was identified during a study of blood T cell repertoires in COVID-19. Study details: Sources were T cells, B-cell-depleted T cells, or PBMCs; the material itself was cDNA or gDNA.

The CDR3 extends over 15 amino acids. Looked up from germline, CDR1 is LNHDA and CDR2 is SQIVND (reference sequence). With 3 bases removed from V and 0 bases from J, the gap between germline ends came to 9 bases. Original handling: Cell counts per sample came from amplifying reference gene primers. The assay was immunoSEQ multiplex PCR, and TCRdb's table has in-frame clones only and misses some. D and trimming come from the DNA, and the V and J calls and clone size come from that table. The sample includes 150,000 to 200,000 clones, roughly 80% of them seen just once. The chain couples TRBV19 to TRBJ1-5; D is possibly TRBD1 (5 bases). The TCR comes from a human donor with acute or convalescent COVID-19. The donor label of this sample is uncertain. The sequencing sample was made of peripheral blood. The CDR3 DNA follows: TGTGCCAGTAGTATGCAGGGCATTAGCAATCAGCCCCAGCATTTT. This gives the protein CASSMQGISNQPQHF.